The clone carrying this T cell receptor beta chain was observed a few times. What it binds is not known. Arm-PCR with iRepertoire HTBI primers amplified the CDR3 regions for these TCR beta libraries. TCRdb redid the calling of the multiplex PCR reads with MiXCR, one entry per CDR3 protein. The table has 410,000 or so distinct CDR3 sequences, around 14% seen once. Time point noted: newly diagnosed GD, antithyroid drugs for less than 3 months. PBMC-extracted RNA yielded the TCR library. The data originate from a study of regulatory T cells in long-lasting Graves disease. General study results and limits: Favored usage of TRBV28, TRBJ1-2 and TRBJ2-5 was recorded in persistent disease.

Germline V gene sequence: CDR1 SQVTM, CDR2 ANQGSEA. The germline V and J ends were trimmed by 4 bases and 5 bases, with 11 bases remaining between them. The CDR3 is 12 residues long. This sample also belongs to another study, concerning T cells in Graves' hyperthyroidism and ophthalmopathy. That work states: Primed by the HTBI set, a first-round RT-PCR was run on the TCR CDR3.

This specimen consisted of peripheral blood mononuclear cells (PBMCs), obtained at new diagnosis, from a patient treated with antithyroid drugs. This sequence originates from a woman in her 30s with Graves disease. The V call is TRBV29-1, the J call TRBJ2-5, with D possibly TRBD2 on 6 matching bases. This CDR3 is CSVGGDGETQYF. The CDR3 coding sequence is TGCAGCGTTGGGGGGGACGGGGAGACCCAGTACTTC. The full variable domain, rest sourced from reference TRBV29-1 and TRBJ2-5, is SAVISQKPSRDICQRGTSLTIQCQVDSQVTMMFWYRQQPGQSLTLIATANQGSEATYESGFVIDKFPISRPNLTFSTLTVSNMSPEDSSIYLCSVGGDGETQYFGPGTRLLVL.